Sequencing of this TCR beta chain was carried out in a study of blood T cell repertoires in COVID-19. Study in general: From the United States, Italy and Spain came samples of acute and convalescent COVID-19. In each case, the material was cDNA or gDNA derived from T cells, B-cell-depleted T cells, or PBMCs.

V lost 4 bases and J 1 base, leaving 11 bases between the germline ends. This CDR3 is built from 14 residues. Germline CDR1 and CDR2: SGHRS and YFSETQ. The data were produced by immunoSEQ multiplex PCR, yet TCRdb's version contains in-frame clones alone and is incomplete. The sample carries about 280,000 clones, 85% recorded once. The receptor comes from a man between 50 and 59 years old with active or convalescent COVID-19. The chain is built from TRBV5-1 and TRBJ1-1, with D perhaps matching TRBD1 (5 bases). Material for sequencing was peripheral blood. The CDR3 bases are TGCGCCAGCAGCCCCTCCGGGGGGAACACTGAAGCTTTCTTT. This encodes CASSPSGGNTEAFF.